One T cell receptor (beta chain) is described in this entry. The antigen remains undetermined. These data belong to a study of CD8+ T cells in alopecia areata. At the level of the study: A regimen of oral tofacitinib, 5 to 10 mg twice daily, was given to treated patients.

Specimens obtained from alopecia areata patients comprised lesional scalp punch biopsies and peripheral blood. Study-wide results and limits: TCR sharing was clearer in mice than between patients, perhaps partly owing to patient HLA diversity.

Extraction of RNA preceded its reverse transcription into cDNA, which served as the sequencing template. This table comes from immunoSEQ multiplex PCR, and its TCRdb copy is limited to in-frame clones, with some not included. The table includes over 150,000 clones, 63% detected once. V lost 4 bases to trimming and J lost 1 base, with 9 bases between them. Germline values: CDR1 SGHRS, CDR2 YFSETQ. CDR3 length equals 13 residues. V and J are TRBV5-1 and TRBJ2-7; D gene ambiguous. Sequenced material: CD4+ T cells sorted from blood, taken at week 0. The sequence was collected from a human donor with alopecia areata. As DNA, the CDR3 is TGCGCCAGCAGCCTCCGTGCTTCCTACGAGCAGTACTTC. Amino acids: CASSLRASYEQYF.